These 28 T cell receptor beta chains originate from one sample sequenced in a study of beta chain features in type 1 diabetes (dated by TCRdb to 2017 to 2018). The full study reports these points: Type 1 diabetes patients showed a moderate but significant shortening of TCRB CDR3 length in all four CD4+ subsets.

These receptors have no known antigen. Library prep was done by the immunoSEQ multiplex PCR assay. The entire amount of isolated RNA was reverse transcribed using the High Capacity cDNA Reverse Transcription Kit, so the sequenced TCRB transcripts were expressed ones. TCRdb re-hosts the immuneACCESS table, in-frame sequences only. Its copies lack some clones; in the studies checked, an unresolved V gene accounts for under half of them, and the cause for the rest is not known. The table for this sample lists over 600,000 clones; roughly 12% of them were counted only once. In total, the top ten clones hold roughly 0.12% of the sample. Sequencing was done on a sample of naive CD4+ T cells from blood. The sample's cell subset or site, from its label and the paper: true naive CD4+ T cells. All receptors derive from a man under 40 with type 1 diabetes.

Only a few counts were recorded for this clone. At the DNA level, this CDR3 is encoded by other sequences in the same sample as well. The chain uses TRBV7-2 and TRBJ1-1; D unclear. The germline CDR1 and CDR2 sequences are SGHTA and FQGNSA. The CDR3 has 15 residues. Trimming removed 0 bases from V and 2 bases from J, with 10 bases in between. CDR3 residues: CASSLATGLNTEAFF. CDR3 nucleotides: TGTGCCAGCAGCTTAGCGACTGGCCTCAACACTGAAGCTTTCTTT.

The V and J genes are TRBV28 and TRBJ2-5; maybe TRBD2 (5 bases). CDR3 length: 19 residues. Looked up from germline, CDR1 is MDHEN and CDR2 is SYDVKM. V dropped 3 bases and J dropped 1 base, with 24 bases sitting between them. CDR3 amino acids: CASSFVGIQYPSAQETQYF. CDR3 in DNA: TGTGCCAGCAGTTTTGTCGGGATTCAATACCCCTCAGCCCAAGAGACCCAGTACTTC.

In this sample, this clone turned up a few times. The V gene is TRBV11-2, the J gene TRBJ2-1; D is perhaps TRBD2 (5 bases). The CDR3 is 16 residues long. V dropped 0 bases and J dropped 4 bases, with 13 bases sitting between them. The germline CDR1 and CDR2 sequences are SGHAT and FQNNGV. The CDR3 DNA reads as TGTGCCAGCAGCTTAGATCCCCAGCGGAGTTACAATGAGCAGTTCTTC. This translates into CASSLDPQRSYNEQFF.

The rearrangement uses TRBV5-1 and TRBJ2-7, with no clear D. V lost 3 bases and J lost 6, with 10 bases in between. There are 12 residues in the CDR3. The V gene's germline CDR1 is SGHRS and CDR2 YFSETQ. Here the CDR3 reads CASSSTAGEQYF. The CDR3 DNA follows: TGCGCCAGCAGCTCCACAGCAGGCGAGCAGTACTTC.

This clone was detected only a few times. As DNA, the CDR3 is TGTGCCAGCAGTTTATCTCTCGGAACCTACGAGCAGTACTTC. Translating it yields CASSLSLGTYEQYF. The V call is TRBV27, the J call TRBJ2-7; no reliable D call. Deletions cut 0 bases from V and 2 bases from J, with 8 bases between. The CDR3 spans 14 residues. The germline V gene encodes CDR1 MNHEY and CDR2 SMNVEV (reference sequence).

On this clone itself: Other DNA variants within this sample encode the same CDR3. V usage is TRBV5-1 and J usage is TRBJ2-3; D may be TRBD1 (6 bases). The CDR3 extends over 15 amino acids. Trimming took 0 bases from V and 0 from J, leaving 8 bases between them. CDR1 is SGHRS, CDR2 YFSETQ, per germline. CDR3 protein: CASSLGGLSTDTQYF. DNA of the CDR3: TGCGCCAGCAGCTTGGGGGGGCTGAGCACAGATACGCAGTATTTT.

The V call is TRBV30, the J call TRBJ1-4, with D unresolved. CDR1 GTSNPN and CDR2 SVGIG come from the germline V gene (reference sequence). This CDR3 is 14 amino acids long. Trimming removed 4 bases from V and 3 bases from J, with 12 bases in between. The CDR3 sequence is CAWNPPQSNEKLFF. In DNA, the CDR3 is TGTGCCTGGAACCCCCCGCAATCTAATGAAAAACTGTTTTTT.

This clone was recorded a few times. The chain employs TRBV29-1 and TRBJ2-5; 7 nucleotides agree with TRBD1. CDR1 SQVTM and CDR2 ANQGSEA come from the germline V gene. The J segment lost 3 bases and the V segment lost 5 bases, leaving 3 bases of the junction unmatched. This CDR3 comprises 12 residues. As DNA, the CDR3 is TGCAGCGTTACAGGGGCCGAAGAGACCCAGTACTTC. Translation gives CSVTGAEETQYF.

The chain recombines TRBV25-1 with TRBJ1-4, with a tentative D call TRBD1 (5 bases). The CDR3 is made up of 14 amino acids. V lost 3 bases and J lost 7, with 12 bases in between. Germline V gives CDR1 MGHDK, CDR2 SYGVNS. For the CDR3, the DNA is TGTGCCAGCAGTGATGACAGAAGGGGTGAAAAACTGTTTTTT. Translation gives CASSDDRRGEKLFF.

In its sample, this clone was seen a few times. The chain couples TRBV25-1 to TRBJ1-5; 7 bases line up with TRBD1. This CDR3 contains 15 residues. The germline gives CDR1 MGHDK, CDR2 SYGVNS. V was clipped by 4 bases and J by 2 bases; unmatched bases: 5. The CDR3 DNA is TGTGCCAGCAGTGCGACAGGGTCCGGCAATCAGCCCCAGCATTTT. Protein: CASSATGSGNQPQHF.

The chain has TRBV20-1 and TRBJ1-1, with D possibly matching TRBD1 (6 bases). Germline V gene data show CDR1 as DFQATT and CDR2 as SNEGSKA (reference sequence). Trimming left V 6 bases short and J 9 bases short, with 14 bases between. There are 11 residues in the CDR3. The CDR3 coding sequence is TGCAGTGCATTACAGGGTTTTAAAGCTTTCTTT. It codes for CSALQGFKAFF.

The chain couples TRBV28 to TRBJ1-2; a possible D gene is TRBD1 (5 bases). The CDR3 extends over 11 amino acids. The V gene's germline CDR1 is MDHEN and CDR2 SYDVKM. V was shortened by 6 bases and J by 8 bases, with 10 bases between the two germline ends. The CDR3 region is CASSRVWGYTF. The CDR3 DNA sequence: TGTGCCAGCAGCAGGGTCTGGGGCTACACCTTC.

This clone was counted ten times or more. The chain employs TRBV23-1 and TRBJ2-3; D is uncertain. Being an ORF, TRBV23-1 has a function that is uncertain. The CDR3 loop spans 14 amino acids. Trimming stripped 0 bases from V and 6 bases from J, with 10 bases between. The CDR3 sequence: CASSQSPYQDTQYF. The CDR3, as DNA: TGCGCCAGCAGTCAATCCCCCTATCAGGATACGCAGTATTTT.

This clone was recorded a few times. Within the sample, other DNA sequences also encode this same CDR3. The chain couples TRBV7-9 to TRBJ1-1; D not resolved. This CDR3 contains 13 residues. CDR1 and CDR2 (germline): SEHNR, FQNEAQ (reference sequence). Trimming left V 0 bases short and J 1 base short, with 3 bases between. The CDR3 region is CASSLAQNTEAFF. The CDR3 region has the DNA TGTGCCAGCAGCTTAGCCCAGAACACTGAAGCTTTCTTT. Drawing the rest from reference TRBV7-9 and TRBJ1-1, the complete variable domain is DTGVSQNPRHKITKRGQNVTFRCDPISEHNRLYWYRQTLGQGPEFLTYFQNEAQLEKSRLLSDRFSAERPKGSFSTLEIQRTEQGDSAMYLCASSLAQNTEAFFGQGTRLTVV.

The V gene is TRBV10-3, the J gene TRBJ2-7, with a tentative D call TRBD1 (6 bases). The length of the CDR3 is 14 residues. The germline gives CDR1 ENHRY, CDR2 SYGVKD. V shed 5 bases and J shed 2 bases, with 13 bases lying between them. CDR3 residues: CAISRAGDTYEQYF. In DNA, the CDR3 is TGTGCCATCAGTAGAGCCGGGGACACCTACGAGCAGTACTTC.

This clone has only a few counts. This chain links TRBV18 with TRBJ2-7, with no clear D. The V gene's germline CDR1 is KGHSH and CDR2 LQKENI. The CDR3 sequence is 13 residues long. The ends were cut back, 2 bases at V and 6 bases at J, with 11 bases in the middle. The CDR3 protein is CASSPVQQAEQYF. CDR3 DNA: TGTGCCAGCTCACCAGTCCAGCAGGCCGAGCAGTACTTC.

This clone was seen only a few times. The CDR3 loop reads CASSQSTVSGNTIYF. Here the CDR3 DNA reads TGTGCCAGCAGCCAATCCACAGTCTCTGGAAACACCATATATTTT. This rearrangement joins TRBV16 to TRBJ1-3; D remains unclear. Germline values: CDR1 KGHSY, CDR2 FQNENV. V lost 0 bases to trimming and J lost 0 bases, with 6 bases between them. The CDR3 loop spans 15 amino acids.

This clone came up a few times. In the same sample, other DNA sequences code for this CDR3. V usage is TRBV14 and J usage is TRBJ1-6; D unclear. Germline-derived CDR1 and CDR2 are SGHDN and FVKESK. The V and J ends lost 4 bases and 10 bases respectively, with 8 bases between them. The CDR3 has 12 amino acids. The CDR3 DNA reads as TGTGCCAGCAGCCTGACAAACTCACCCCTCCACTTT. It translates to CASSLTNSPLHF. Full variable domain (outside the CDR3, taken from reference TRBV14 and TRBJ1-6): EAGVTQFPSHSVIEKGQTVTLRCDPISGHDNLYWYRRVMGKEIKFLLHFVKESKQDESGMPNNRFLAERTGGTYSTLKVQPAELEDSGVYFCASSLTNSPLHFGNGTRLTVT.

For the CDR3, the DNA is TGTGCCAGCAATCCCCGCGGGGGGTTCTCCTACAATGAGCAGTTCTTC. This translates into CASNPRGGFSYNEQFF. V usage is TRBV28 and J usage is TRBJ2-1; 8 bases agree with TRBD2. The V gene's germline CDR1 is MDHEN and CDR2 SYDVKM. V was pared by 7 bases and J by 0 bases, with 8 bases of the junction left unmatched. The CDR3 is 16 amino acids. The complete variable domain, with remaining parts taken from reference TRBV28 and TRBJ2-1, reads DVKVTQSSRYLVKRTGEKVFLECVQDMDHENMFWYRQDPGLGLRLIYFSYDVKMKEKGDIPEGYSVSREKKERFSLILESASTNQTSMYLCASNPRGGFSYNEQFFGPGTRLTVL.

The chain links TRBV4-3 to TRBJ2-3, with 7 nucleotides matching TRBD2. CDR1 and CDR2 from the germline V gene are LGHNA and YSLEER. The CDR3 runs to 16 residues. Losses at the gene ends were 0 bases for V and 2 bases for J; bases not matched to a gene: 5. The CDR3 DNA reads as TGCGCCAGCAGCCAAGATCAAGCGGGGATCACAGATACGCAGTATTTT. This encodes CASSQDQAGITDTQYF.

CDR3 coding DNA: TGTGCCAGCACGAGACTAGCTGCGAACACCGGGGAGCTGTTTTTT. Its protein product is CASTRLAANTGELFF. The chain carries TRBV2 and TRBJ2-2; TRBD2 agrees at 7 bases. Per the germline V gene, CDR1 is SNHLY and CDR2 is FYNNEI. The CDR3 length is 15 residues. Losses at the gene ends were 7 bases for V and 0 bases for J; bases not matched to a gene: 5.

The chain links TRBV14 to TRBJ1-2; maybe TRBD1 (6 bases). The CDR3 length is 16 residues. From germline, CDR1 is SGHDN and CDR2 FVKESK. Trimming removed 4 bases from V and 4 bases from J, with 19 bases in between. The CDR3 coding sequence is TGTGCCAGCAGCCCCTGGGCAGGGGATAGATTCTATGGCTACACCTTC. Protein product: CASSPWAGDRFYGYTF. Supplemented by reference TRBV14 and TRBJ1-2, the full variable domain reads EAGVTQFPSHSVIEKGQTVTLRCDPISGHDNLYWYRRVMGKEIKFLLHFVKESKQDESGMPNNRFLAERTGGTYSTLKVQPAELEDSGVYFCASSPWAGDRFYGYTFGSGTRLTVV.

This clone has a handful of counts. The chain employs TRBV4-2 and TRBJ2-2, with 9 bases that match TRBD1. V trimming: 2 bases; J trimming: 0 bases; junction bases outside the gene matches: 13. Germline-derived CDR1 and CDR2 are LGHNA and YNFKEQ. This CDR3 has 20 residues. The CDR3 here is CASSQTTGGQGYSNTGELFF. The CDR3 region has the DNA TGTGCCAGCAGCCAAACCACCGGAGGACAGGGGTATTCGAACACCGGGGAGCTGTTTTTT.

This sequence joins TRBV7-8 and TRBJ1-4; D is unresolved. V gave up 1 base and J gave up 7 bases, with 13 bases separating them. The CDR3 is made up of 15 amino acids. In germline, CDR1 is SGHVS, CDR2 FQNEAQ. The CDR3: CASSLDTGLGEKLFF. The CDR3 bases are TGTGCCAGCAGCTTAGATACCGGTTTGGGTGAAAAACTGTTTTTT. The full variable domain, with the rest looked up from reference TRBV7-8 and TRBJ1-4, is GAGVSQSPRYKVAKRGQDVALRCDPISGHVSLFWYQQALGQGPEFLTYFQNEAQLDKSGLPSDRFFAERPEGSVSTLKIQRTQQEDSAVYLCASSLDTGLGEKLFFGSGTQLSVL.

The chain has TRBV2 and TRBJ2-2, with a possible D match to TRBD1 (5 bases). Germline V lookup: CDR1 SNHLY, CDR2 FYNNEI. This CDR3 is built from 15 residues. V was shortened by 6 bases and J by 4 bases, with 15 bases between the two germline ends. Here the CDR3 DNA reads TGTGCCAGCAGGCTGACAGAAGTGGGCACCGGGGAGCTGTTTTTT. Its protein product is CASRLTEVGTGELFF.

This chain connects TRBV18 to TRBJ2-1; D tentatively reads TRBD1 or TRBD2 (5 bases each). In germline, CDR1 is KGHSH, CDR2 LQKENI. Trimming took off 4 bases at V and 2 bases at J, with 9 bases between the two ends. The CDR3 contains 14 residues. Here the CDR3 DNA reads TGTGCCAGCTCACGGGGGATCCCCTACAATGAGCAGTTCTTC. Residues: CASSRGIPYNEQFF.

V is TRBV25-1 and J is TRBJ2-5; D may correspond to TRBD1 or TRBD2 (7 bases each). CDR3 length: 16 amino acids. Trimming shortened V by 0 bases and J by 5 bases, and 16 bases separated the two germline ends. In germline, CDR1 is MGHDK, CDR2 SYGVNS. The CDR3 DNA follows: TGTGCCAGCAGTGAATACGTACAGGGGAGGGGCGAGACCCAGTACTTC. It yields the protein CASSEYVQGRGETQYF.

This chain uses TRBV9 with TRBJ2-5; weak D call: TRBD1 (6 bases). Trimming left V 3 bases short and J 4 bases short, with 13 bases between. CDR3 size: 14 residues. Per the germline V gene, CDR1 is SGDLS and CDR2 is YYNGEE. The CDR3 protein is CASSAGAVGETQYF. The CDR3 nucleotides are TGTGCCAGCAGCGCAGGGGCCGTGGGAGAGACCCAGTACTTC.